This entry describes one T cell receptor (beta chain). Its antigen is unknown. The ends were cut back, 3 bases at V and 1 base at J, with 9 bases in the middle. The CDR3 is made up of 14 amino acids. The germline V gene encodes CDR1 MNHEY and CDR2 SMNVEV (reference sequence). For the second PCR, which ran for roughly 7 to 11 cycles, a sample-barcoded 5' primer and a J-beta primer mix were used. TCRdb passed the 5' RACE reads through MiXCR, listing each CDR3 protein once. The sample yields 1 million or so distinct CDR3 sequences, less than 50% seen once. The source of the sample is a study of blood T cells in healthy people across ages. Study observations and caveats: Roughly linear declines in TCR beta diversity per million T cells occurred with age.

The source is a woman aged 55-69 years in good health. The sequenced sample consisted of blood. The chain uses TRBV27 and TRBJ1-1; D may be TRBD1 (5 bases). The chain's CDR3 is CASSFTQENTEAFF. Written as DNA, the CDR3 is TGTGCCAGCAGTTTCACACAGGAGAACACTGAAGCTTTCTTT.